This T cell receptor (beta chain) was captured in a study of blood T cell repertoires in COVID-19. Profiling relied on immunoSEQ multiplex PCR, and the TCRdb table lists in-frame clones only, not all of them. The sample has about 250,000 clones, approximately 90% seen once. The J segment lost 2 bases and the V segment lost 5 bases, leaving 10 bases of the junction unmatched. This CDR3 region has 18 residues. Germline values: CDR1 SGHAT, CDR2 FQNNGV. V and J are TRBV11-2 and TRBJ2-1; TRBD2 matches at 12 bases. The sequenced material came from PBMCs or T cells enriched from blood (not recorded which). The source of this sequence is a man aged 35 to 55 who had recovered from COVID-19. CDR3 in DNA: TGTGCCAGCAGCATTGGACTAGCGGGGTTAGCTGCCTACAATGAGCAGTTCTTC. Translated, it gives CASSIGLAGLAAYNEQFF.